The 4 T cell receptor beta chains reported below all come from one sample, sequenced in a study of blood T cells in healthy people across ages. Primed by a sample-barcoded 5' primer and a J-beta primer mix, a second PCR proceeded for roughly 6 to 12 cycles. TCRdb processed the 5' RACE reads anew with MiXCR; each CDR3 protein has one entry. The table includes some 1,500,000 distinct CDR3 sequences, 35% to 45% detected once. The sequencing sample was made of blood. These receptors were collected from a woman between 18 and 29 years old in good health.

The rearrangement uses TRBV9 and TRBJ2-4; tentatively, D is TRBD2 (5 bases). Gene TRBJ2-7 matches the end of the DNA better, so the J call may be wrong. CDR1 and CDR2 (germline): SGDLS, YYNGEE. The CDR3 sequence is 16 residues long. CDR3 nucleotide sequence: TGTGCCAGCAGCCTCAGAACCGGGGATAAACGCCACGAGCAGTACTTC. Protein sequence: CASSLRTGDKRHEQYF.

The chain recombines TRBV12-3 or TRBV12-4 with TRBJ2-1, with TRBD2 matching over 9 bases. This CDR3 has 14 amino acids. Trimming removed 3 bases from V and 8 bases from J; junction bases left unmatched: 5. The CDR3 here is CASSLAGGADEQFF. The CDR3 DNA reads as TGTGCCAGCAGTTTGGCGGGGGGGGCGGATGAGCAGTTCTTC.

This chain joins TRBV4-1 and TRBJ2-3; D ambiguous. Between the trimmed V and J ends, which lost 0 bases and 0 bases, there was a span of 13 bases. From germline, CDR1 is MGHRA and CDR2 YSYEKL. The CDR3 sequence is 17 residues long. The CDR3 DNA reads TGCGCCAGCAGCCAAGATGTCCCCCTAACTAGCACAGATACGCAGTATTTT. Protein: CASSQDVPLTSTDTQYF.

The rearrangement links TRBV4-3 to TRBJ2-1, with TRBD2 matching 12 bases. Germline-derived CDR1 and CDR2 are LGHNA and YSLEER. The CDR3 is made up of 17 amino acids. The trim removed 1 base at V and 10 bases at J, leaving 11 bases unmatched. CDR3 region: CASSQGETSGGTYEQFF. The CDR3 DNA reads as TGCGCCAGCAGCCAAGGAGAGACTAGCGGGGGAACCTACGAGCAGTTCTTC.